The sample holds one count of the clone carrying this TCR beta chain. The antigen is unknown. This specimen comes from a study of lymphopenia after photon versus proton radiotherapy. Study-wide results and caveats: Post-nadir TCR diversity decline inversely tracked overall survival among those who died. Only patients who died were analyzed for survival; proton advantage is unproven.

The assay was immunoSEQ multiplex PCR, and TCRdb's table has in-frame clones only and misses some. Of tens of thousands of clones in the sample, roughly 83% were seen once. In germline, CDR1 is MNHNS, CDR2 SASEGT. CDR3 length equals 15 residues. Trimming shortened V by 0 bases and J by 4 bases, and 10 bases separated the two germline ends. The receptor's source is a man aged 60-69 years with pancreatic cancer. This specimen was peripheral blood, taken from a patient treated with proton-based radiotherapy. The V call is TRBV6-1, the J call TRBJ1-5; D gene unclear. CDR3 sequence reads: CASSEALAGNQPQHF. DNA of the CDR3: TGTGCCAGCAGTGAAGCGTTAGCGGGGAATCAGCCCCAGCATTTT.